Listed here are 9 T cell receptor beta chains from one sample, sequenced in a study of CD8+ T cells in alopecia areata. Described treatment: oral pan-JAK inhibitor, 5-10 mg twice daily. After isolation, RNA underwent reverse transcription to generate cDNA as the sequencing template. This table comes from immunoSEQ multiplex PCR, and its TCRdb copy is limited to in-frame clones, with some not included. The top ten hold 11% of the sample, which has 93,000 or so clones, around 86% seen once. Here the sequenced sample was CD8+ T cells sorted from blood, taken between weeks 30 and 35, from a patient treated with tofacitinib. The source is a human donor with alopecia areata.

This chain uses TRBV5-1 with TRBJ1-5; D not certain. The CDR3 length is 15 residues. Germline V CDR1 and CDR2: SGHRS, YFSETQ. The V and J ends lost 1 base and 0 bases respectively, with 8 bases between them. The CDR3 nucleotides read TGCGCCAGCAGCTTGAACGGGAATAGCAATCAGCCCCAGCATTTT. It encodes CASSLNGNSNQPQHF.

This chain joins TRBV6-5 and TRBJ1-2, with D possibly being TRBD1 (6 bases). Germline lookup yields CDR1 MNHEY and CDR2 SVGAGI. The V gene lost 0 bases and the J gene lost 2 bases, with 13 bases spanning the gap. This CDR3 spans 16 amino acids. The CDR3 is CASSYSRGGANYGYTF. The CDR3, as DNA: TGTGCCAGCAGTTACTCGCGAGGGGGTGCAAACTATGGCTACACCTTC.

The genes are TRBV21-1 and TRBJ2-3. TRBV21-1 corresponds to a pseudogene. CDR3 length: 13 residues. The CDR3 loop reads CASSKGLGRDAKF. The CDR3 DNA reads as TGTGCCAGCAGCAAAGGGCTGGGCCGGGACGCCAAGTTT.

This clone appeared a single time. V is TRBV13 and J is TRBJ2-5; D is undetermined. V lost 5 bases and J 2 bases, leaving 6 bases between the germline ends. Germline-derived CDR1 and CDR2 are PRHDT and FYEKMQ (reference sequence). The CDR3 totals 12 residues. The CDR3 sequence is CASSPMQETQYF. The CDR3, as DNA: TGTGCCAGCAGCCCAATGCAAGAGACCCAGTACTTC.

The rearrangement links TRBV18 to TRBJ2-1; 9 bases are shared with TRBD1. Germline trimming cut 7 bases from V and 1 base from J; bases unmatched to any gene: 5. The CDR3 is 15 residues long. Germline CDR1 and CDR2: KGHSH and LQKENI. CDR3 sequence: CASYIQGASYNEQFF. The DNA of the CDR3 is TGTGCCAGCTACATACAGGGGGCTTCCTACAATGAGCAGTTCTTC. Complete variable domain (other parts from reference TRBV18 and TRBJ2-1): NAGVMQNPRHLVRRRGQEARLRCSPMKGHSHVYWYRQLPEEGLKFMVYLQKENIIDESGMPKERFSAEFPKEGPSILRIQQVVRGDSAAYFCASYIQGASYNEQFFGPGTRLTVL.

This chain links TRBV7-9 with TRBJ2-7, with D uncertain. CDR3 length: 14 residues. V was clipped by 7 bases and J by 5 bases, with 18 bases between them. CDR1 is SEHNR and CDR2 is FQNEAQ in the germline V gene (reference sequence). The CDR3 loop is CASIPPSGSHEQYF. CDR3 nucleotides: TGTGCCAGCATCCCCCCGTCCGGGTCCCACGAGCAGTACTTC.

There are a few counts of this clone. The rearrangement joins TRBV5-6 to TRBJ1-1; maybe TRBD1 (6 bases). V shed 2 bases and J shed 4 bases, with 18 bases lying between them. The CDR3 spans 16 residues. The germline V gene has CDR1 SGHDT and CDR2 YYEEEE. CDR3 DNA sequence: TGTGCCAGCAGCTTTCCCCTAGGACAGATATCCACTGAAGCTTTCTTT. Its protein product is CASSFPLGQISTEAFF.

The rearrangement uses TRBV7-2 and TRBJ2-1; the D is unclear. Trimming took off 6 bases at V and 5 bases at J, with 20 bases between the two ends. There are 16 residues in the CDR3. CDR1 is SGHTA and CDR2 is FQGNSA in the germline V gene. The CDR3 spells CASRHDWAARDNEQFF. The CDR3 nucleotides are TGTGCCAGCAGGCATGACTGGGCGGCGCGAGACAATGAGCAGTTCTTC.

The chain couples TRBV7-9 to TRBJ2-5, with TRBD1 as a possible D gene (6 bases). The CDR3 has 17 amino acids. CDR1 and CDR2 from the germline V gene are SEHNR and FQNEAQ (reference sequence). The V end was cut by 8 bases, the J end by 0 bases, with 22 bases between. Written as DNA, the CDR3 is TGTGCCAGCGATACTCGACAGGCACAAAGCTACCAAGAGACCCAGTACTTC. It is translated as CASDTRQAQSYQETQYF.